The clone carrying this TCR beta chain has a handful of counts. What it binds is not known. V dropped 3 bases and J dropped 1 base, with 9 bases sitting between them. The length of the CDR3 is 15 residues. This record comes from a study of CD8 T cells in ankylosing spondylitis. Regarding the study as a whole: Clones linked to disease, bearing a CD8+ phenotype, were relatively rare in peripheral blood. In ankylosing spondylitis blood, a motif of seven to nine highly homologous TCR beta variants appeared characteristic. Earlier reports found some motif variants in synovial fluid and blood in reactive arthritis. Enrichment of disease-linked clones was reportedly significant in matched ankylosing spondylitis synovial fluid.

TCRdb ran MiXCR on the 5' RACE reads and lists one entry per CDR3 protein. The data contain fewer than 400,000 distinct CDR3 sequences, about 22% of them singletons. The sequenced sample consisted of blood, either unsorted or a sorted T cell fraction (not recorded which). This chain connects TRBV12-3 or TRBV12-4 to TRBJ2-2; D may be TRBD2 (6 bases). This clonotype originated in a male donor with ankylosing spondylitis. In DNA form, the CDR3 reads TGTGCCAGCAGTTTTGGGGGAGGGAACACCGGGGAGCTGTTTTTT. It is translated as CASSFGGGNTGELFF.